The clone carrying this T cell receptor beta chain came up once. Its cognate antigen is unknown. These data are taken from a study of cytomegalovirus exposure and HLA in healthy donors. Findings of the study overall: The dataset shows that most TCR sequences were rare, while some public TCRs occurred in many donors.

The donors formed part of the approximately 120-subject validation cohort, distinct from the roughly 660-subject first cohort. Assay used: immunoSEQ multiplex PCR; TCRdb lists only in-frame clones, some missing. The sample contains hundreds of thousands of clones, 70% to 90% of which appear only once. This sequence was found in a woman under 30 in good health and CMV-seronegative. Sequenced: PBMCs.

CDR3 nucleotides: TGTGCCAGCAGTGAAGGGACCCGGGGAGGGGATACGCAGTATTTT. This gives the protein CASSEGTRGGDTQYF. The chain recombines TRBV6-1 with TRBJ2-3; 7 bases are shared with TRBD2. The CDR3 totals 15 residues. Unmatched junction bases numbered 7, after V lost 1 base and J lost 6 bases. Germline lookup yields CDR1 MNHNS and CDR2 SASEGT.